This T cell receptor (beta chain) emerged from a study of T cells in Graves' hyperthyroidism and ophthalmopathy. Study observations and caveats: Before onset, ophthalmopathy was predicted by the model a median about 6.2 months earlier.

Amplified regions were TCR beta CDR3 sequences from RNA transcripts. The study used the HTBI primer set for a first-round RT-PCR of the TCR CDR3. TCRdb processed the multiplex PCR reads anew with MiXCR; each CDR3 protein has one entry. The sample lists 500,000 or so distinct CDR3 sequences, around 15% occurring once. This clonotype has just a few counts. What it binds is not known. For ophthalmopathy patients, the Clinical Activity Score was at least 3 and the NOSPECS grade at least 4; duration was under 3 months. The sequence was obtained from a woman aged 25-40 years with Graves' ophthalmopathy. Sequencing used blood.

The CDR3 nucleotides are TGCAGTGCTAGTCCCCCTGGGCTACAGGGGCATCGGGAGACCCAGTACTTC. Translated: CSASPPGLQGHRETQYF. The chain links TRBV20-1 to TRBJ2-5; TRBD1 agrees at 7 bases. Germline lookup yields CDR1 DFQATT and CDR2 SNEGSKA (reference sequence). Germline trimming cut 3 bases from V and 5 bases from J; bases unmatched to any gene: 18. The length of the CDR3 is 17 residues.